One sample yielded the 26 T cell receptor beta chains listed below, sequenced in a study of blood T cell repertoires in COVID-19. The repertoire was sequenced with immunoSEQ multiplex PCR; TCRdb's copy has only in-frame clones and lacks some. The repertoire holds 150,000 to 200,000 clones, with about 83% as singletons. The specimen sequenced was PBMCs or T cells enriched from blood (not recorded which). These receptors came from a woman aged 30 to 39 who had recovered from COVID-19.

V usage is TRBV28 and J usage is TRBJ1-2, with 7 positions matching TRBD1. CDR1 is MDHEN, CDR2 SYDVKM, per germline. The CDR3 is made up of 14 amino acids. V trimming: 5 bases; J trimming: 0 bases; junction bases outside the gene matches: 3. The CDR3 protein is CASSRDSTNYGYTF. The CDR3 DNA follows: TGTGCCAGCAGTAGGGACAGCACTAACTATGGCTACACCTTC.

The chain employs TRBV5-4 and TRBJ1-4; 9 positions agree with TRBD1. V dropped 4 bases and J dropped 2; count of bases not matched to a gene: 6. Germline CDR1 is SGHNT and CDR2 is YYREEE (reference sequence). CDR3 length: 16 residues. The CDR3 loop reads CASSGGQGNTNEKLFF. In DNA form, the CDR3 reads TGTGCCAGCAGCGGGGGACAGGGTAATACTAATGAAAAACTGTTTTTT.

The rearrangement links TRBV29-1 to TRBJ2-3; 7 nucleotides match TRBD2. In germline, CDR1 is SQVTM, CDR2 ANQGSEA. The CDR3 runs to 14 residues. V gave up 6 bases and J gave up 0 bases; unmatched junction bases: 6. The CDR3 DNA follows: TGCAGCGTACAGAGCGGGACTAGCACAGATACGCAGTATTTT. As protein: CSVQSGTSTDTQYF.

The gene calls are TRBV29-1 and TRBJ1-2, with a tentative D call TRBD1 (6 bases). The V end lost 6 bases, the J end lost 0 bases, and 17 bases lay between the germline ends. The germline gives CDR1 SQVTM, CDR2 ANQGSEA. The CDR3 is 15 amino acids. The CDR3, as DNA: TGCAGCGTCGAGGGGGGGGACGAAGCTAACTATGGCTACACCTTC. Residues: CSVEGGDEANYGYTF.

The V and J genes are TRBV4-2 and TRBJ2-7; the match to TRBD2 covers 7 bases. Germline CDR1 reads LGHNA; CDR2 reads YNFKEQ. The CDR3 length is 16 residues. Trimming removed 1 base from V and 0 bases from J; junction bases left unmatched: 6. As DNA, the CDR3 is TGTGCCAGCAGCCAAGGTGTCGGGGGGAGCTCCTACGAGCAGTACTTC. It is translated as CASSQGVGGSSYEQYF.

V is TRBV4-1 and J is TRBJ1-1, with D unclear. V lost 1 base and J 11 bases, leaving 8 bases between the germline ends. CDR3 length: 11 amino acids. Germline V CDR1 and CDR2: MGHRA, YSYEKL. The chain's CDR3 is CASSQGLAAFF. The CDR3 DNA follows: TGCGCCAGCAGCCAAGGTTTAGCGGCTTTCTTT.

The table lists this clone with a few counts. The chain carries TRBV5-4 and TRBJ2-5; 8 bases agree with TRBD1. CDR1 and CDR2 (germline): SGHNT, YYREEE (reference sequence). The ends lost 3 bases at V and 7 bases at J; junction bases unmatched: 17. The CDR3 loop spans 17 amino acids. The CDR3 reads CASSSFLDRDGGRTQYF. For the CDR3, the DNA is TGTGCCAGCAGCTCCTTCTTGGACAGGGACGGGGGTAGGACCCAGTACTTC.

The chain joins TRBV29-1 to TRBJ1-2; 8 bases are a match to TRBD1. Germline-derived CDR1 and CDR2 are SQVTM and ANQGSEA. This CDR3 has 14 residues. Unmatched junction bases numbered 12, after V lost 5 bases and J lost 7 bases. The CDR3 loop reads CSVTTPGGGRGYTF. CDR3 DNA: TGCAGCGTTACTACTCCAGGGGGCGGTCGTGGCTACACCTTC.

CDR3 in DNA: TGCGCCAGCAGCTCCCCCGGACTAGCGGCATCCTACGAGCAGTACTTC. Its translation is CASSSPGLAASYEQYF. This chain joins TRBV5-1 and TRBJ2-7, with 10 bases aligning to TRBD2. CDR1 SGHRS and CDR2 YFSETQ come from the germline V gene. This CDR3 region has 16 residues. J gave up 1 base and V 3 bases, and 7 bases lay outside the gene matches.

The chain links TRBV2 to TRBJ2-5; TRBD2 matches at 15 bases. The CDR3 length is 17 residues. The ends lost 6 bases at V and 4 bases at J; junction bases unmatched: 9. CDR1 and CDR2 from the germline V gene are SNHLY and FYNNEI. The CDR3 spells CASRGGLAGGMGETQYF. The CDR3 DNA is TGTGCCAGCAGGGGAGGACTAGCGGGAGGGATGGGAGAGACCCAGTACTTC.

V gene TRBV6-1 combines with J gene TRBJ1-1; D gene ambiguous. From germline, CDR1 is MNHNS and CDR2 SASEGT. CDR3 length: 16 amino acids. V was clipped by 1 base and J by 6 bases, with 18 bases between them. The CDR3 region is CASSEDARSVWSEAFF. In nucleotides, the CDR3 is TGTGCCAGCAGTGAAGATGCGAGGTCAGTTTGGTCTGAAGCTTTCTTT.

The chain carries TRBV5-8 and TRBJ1-6, with a weak D call TRBD1 (6 bases). There are 14 residues in the CDR3. Trimming shortened V by 4 bases and J by 10 bases, and 15 bases separated the two germline ends. From germline, CDR1 is SGHTS and CDR2 YDEGEE. The CDR3 loop is CASSQQGTESPLHF. The CDR3 DNA reads as TGTGCCAGCAGCCAACAGGGAACCGAGTCACCCCTCCACTTT.

V usage is TRBV2 and J usage is TRBJ2-3; possible D gene TRBD1, 6 bases. Per germline, CDR1 SNHLY and CDR2 FYNNEI. This CDR3 is 15 amino acids long. V was shortened by 7 bases and J by 2 bases, with 16 bases between the two germline ends. In nucleotides, the CDR3 is TGTGCCAGCATCCGAGACAGGCGATTCACAGATACGCAGTATTTT. Encoded protein: CASIRDRRFTDTQYF.

The J gene is TRBJ2-1, the V gene TRBV20-1, with TRBD2 identical over 8 bases. Germline values: CDR1 DFQATT, CDR2 SNEGSKA (reference sequence). The CDR3 has 11 residues. Trimming removed 3 bases from V and 15 bases from J; junction bases left unmatched: 7. The CDR3 spells CSARGTSSAFF. As DNA, the CDR3 is TGCAGTGCTAGGGGGACTAGTTCGGCGTTCTTC.

This chain connects TRBV3-1 (or the pseudogene TRBV3-2) to TRBJ1-2, with 12 nucleotides matching TRBD1. The V segment lost 5 bases and the J segment 5 bases; nucleotides outside the gene matches: 3. Germline V CDR1 and CDR2: LGHDT, YNNKEL (reference sequence). The CDR3 extends over 14 amino acids. CDR3 sequence reads: CASSGTGGNYGYTF. CDR3 DNA sequence: TGTGCCAGCAGCGGGACAGGGGGCAATTATGGCTACACCTTC.

This chain joins TRBV9 and TRBJ2-7, with 8 bases lining up with TRBD2. Trimming cost V 4 bases and J 6 bases; bases outside gene matches: 12. This CDR3 has 15 amino acids. CDR1 and CDR2 (germline): SGDLS, YYNGEE. Here the CDR3 DNA reads TGTGCCAGCAGCACACCCCCCCGCGGGGGGTCCGAGCAGTACTTC. This translates into CASSTPPRGGSEQYF.

The rearrangement links TRBV9 to TRBJ1-1; D is perhaps TRBD1 (6 bases). Trimming removed 3 bases at V and 3 bases at J, with 12 bases between. From germline, CDR1 is SGDLS and CDR2 YYNGEE. The CDR3 is made up of 14 amino acids. CDR3 coding DNA: TGTGCCAGCAGCGCCAGGGGCATCGACACTGAAGCTTTCTTT. It codes for CASSARGIDTEAFF.

This rearrangement joins TRBV28 to TRBJ2-1; 12 nucleotides match TRBD2. The germline V gene has CDR1 MDHEN and CDR2 SYDVKM. The CDR3 consists of 17 residues. V shed 8 bases, J shed 1 base, and the junction held 9 bases outside the gene matches. This CDR3 is CASVRGLAGNSYNEQFF. The CDR3, as DNA: TGTGCCAGCGTGCGGGGACTAGCGGGTAATTCCTACAATGAGCAGTTCTTC.

This rearrangement joins TRBV27 to TRBJ2-1; 7 nucleotides match TRBD2. Germline V gene data show CDR1 as MNHEY and CDR2 as SMNVEV (reference sequence). After removal of 5 bases from V and 5 bases from J, the junction contained 9 bases not matched to a gene. There are 15 residues in the CDR3. The CDR3 loop reads CASSHPWEGHNEQFF. CDR3 DNA sequence: TGTGCCAGCAGTCACCCCTGGGAGGGGCACAATGAGCAGTTCTTC.

Ten or more counts support this clone. The rearrangement uses TRBV7-9 and TRBJ1-2; D ambiguous. V was clipped by 1 base and J by 4 bases, with 13 bases between them. CDR1 is SEHNR and CDR2 is FQNEAQ in the germline V gene (reference sequence). This CDR3 is built from 15 residues. The CDR3, as DNA: TGTGCCAGCAGCTTAGGTGGGCGGGCGGCCTATGGCTACACCTTC. Amino acids: CASSLGGRAAYGYTF.

The chain couples TRBV2 to TRBJ2-7; D may be TRBD1 (5 bases). In germline, CDR1 is SNHLY, CDR2 FYNNEI. The CDR3 totals 14 residues. Trimming took off 6 bases at V and 1 base at J, with 13 bases between the two ends. The CDR3 region has the DNA TGTGCCAGCAGGCGTTCGGACAAATCCTACGAGCAGTACTTC. It translates to CASRRSDKSYEQYF.

This clone was found a few times. This chain joins TRBV11-2 and TRBJ1-3; TRBD1 might be the D (6 bases). CDR3 length: 15 residues. The ends were cut back, 5 bases at V and 2 bases at J, with 13 bases in the middle. Per the germline V gene, CDR1 is SGHAT and CDR2 is FQNNGV. The CDR3 protein is CASSVGTNTGNTIYF. In DNA form, the CDR3 reads TGTGCCAGCAGCGTAGGGACAAACACTGGAAACACCATATATTTT.

This clone has a handful of counts. The chain links TRBV6-4 to TRBJ1-1, with D possibly TRBD1 on 5 matching bases. The V end lost 7 bases, the J end lost 4 bases, and 7 bases lay between the germline ends. Germline V gives CDR1 MRHNA, CDR2 SNTAGT. This CDR3 is 11 amino acids long. The CDR3 nucleotides are TGTGCCAGCATGGGGGGCACTGAAGCTTTCTTT. Protein product: CASMGGTEAFF.

The rearrangement joins TRBV7-3 to TRBJ2-7; 11 bases align to TRBD1. Germline V gene lookup returns CDR1 SGHTA and CDR2 FQGTGA. The CDR3 runs to 15 residues. V was clipped by 3 bases and J by 4 bases; unmatched bases: 5. The CDR3 nucleotides are TGTGCCAGCAGCTTTCGGACAGGGGGCTTATACGAGCAGTACTTC. Amino acid sequence: CASSFRTGGLYEQYF.

The chain employs TRBV7-9 and TRBJ2-7; D is uncertain. V lost 5 bases, J lost 1 base, and 15 bases lay in between. Looked up from germline, CDR1 is SEHNR and CDR2 is FQNEAQ (reference sequence). The CDR3 length is 15 residues. The CDR3 protein is CASSPTGGQSYEQYF. In DNA form, the CDR3 reads TGTGCCAGCAGCCCGACTGGCGGCCAGTCCTACGAGCAGTACTTC.

This chain connects TRBV29-1 to TRBJ1-1; TRBD1 agrees at 12 bases. V was pared by 7 bases and J by 3 bases, with 12 bases of the junction left unmatched. The CDR3 runs 16 residues. The V gene's germline CDR1 is SQVTM and CDR2 ANQGSEA. The CDR3 DNA is TGCAGCGCCTCCGGGACAGGGGGCGTGGGAGACACTGAAGCTTTCTTT. Amino acids: CSASGTGGVGDTEAFF.